The 32 T cell receptor beta chains below all came from one sample that was sequenced in a study of CD8+CD57+ T cells in acquired aplastic anemia. Genomic DNA, serving as template, underwent TCR beta VDJ and CDR3 profiling. MiXCR, run by TCRdb on the reads, gives a single entry per CDR3 protein. The table records some 150,000 distinct CDR3 sequences, 41% of them present only once. The sample was sorted CD4+, CD8+, or CD8+CD57+ T cells (not recorded which) from PBMCs. The origin of the receptors is a human donor in good health, serving as a control.

Many counts were recorded for this clonotype. The chain joins TRBV6-1 to TRBJ2-7; the D gene is possibly TRBD1 (5 bases). V lost 4 bases to trimming and J lost 1 base, with 11 bases between them. The CDR3 loop spans 14 amino acids. Germline V CDR1 and CDR2: MNHNS, SASEGT. The CDR3 spells CASSGQGGSYEQYF. CDR3 sequence (DNA): TGTGCCAGCAGTGGGCAGGGTGGGTCCTACGAGCAGTACTTC.

This clonotype appeared many times. The chain employs TRBV4-1 and TRBJ1-3; tentative D call: TRBD1 (6 bases). Trimming pared 1 base from V and 2 bases from J, leaving 15 bases between. Looked up from germline, CDR1 is MGHRA and CDR2 is YSYEKL. The CDR3 is 17 amino acids. The CDR3 DNA reads as TGCGCCAGCAGCCAAGGTGGGGTAACAGGGACTGGAAACACCATATATTTT. Its translation: CASSQGGVTGTGNTIYF.

This clonotype occurred many times. The V and J genes are TRBV12-3 or TRBV12-4 and TRBJ2-1, with D perhaps TRBD1 (6 bases). V dropped 5 bases and J dropped 2 bases, with 13 bases sitting between them. The CDR3 spans 15 residues. The CDR3 region has the DNA TGTGCCAGCAGTGTATACAGGGAGACCTACAATGAGCAGTTCTTC. It is translated as CASSVYRETYNEQFF.

This clonotype was counted many times. The chain carries TRBV12-3 or TRBV12-4 and TRBJ2-5; unclear D gene. The CDR3 loop spans 15 amino acids. Trimming stripped 1 base from V and 2 bases from J, with 11 bases between. CDR3 protein: CASSLGSRRQETQYF. The CDR3, as DNA: TGTGCCAGCAGTTTAGGGTCTCGACGGCAAGAGACCCAGTACTTC.

The chain carries TRBV27 and TRBJ1-6; 11 bases fit TRBD1. Per the germline V gene, CDR1 is MNHEY and CDR2 is SMNVEV (reference sequence). Trimming took 3 bases from V and 6 from J; bases not matched to a gene: 4. This CDR3 spans 16 amino acids. The CDR3 DNA sequence: TGTGCCAGCAGTTTGACCGGGACAGGGGGTAATTCACCCCTCCACTTT. This gives the protein CASSLTGTGGNSPLHF.

With respect to this clonotype: One end of the junction does not line up with germline, which may come from a read error. This sequence joins TRBV2 and TRBJ1-4, with D possibly matching TRBD1 (5 bases). The germline V gene has CDR1 SNHLY and CDR2 FYNNEI. This CDR3 has 12 residues. This chain's CDR3 is CAGGGDVEKLVF. CDR3 DNA: TGTGCCGGGGGGGGAGATGTGGAGAAACTGGTTTTT.

This clonotype showed up many times. The chain employs TRBV28 and TRBJ1-3, with D hard to call. V lost 3 bases to trimming and J lost 0 bases, with 12 bases between them. Germline V CDR1 and CDR2: MDHEN, SYDVKM. This CDR3 region has 16 residues. DNA of the CDR3: TGTGCCAGCAGTTTGCGCGGTTATCACTCTGGAAACACCATATATTTT. It yields the protein CASSLRGYHSGNTIYF.

This rearrangement joins TRBV27 to TRBJ2-1, with D unclear. Germline V gene sequence: CDR1 MNHEY, CDR2 SMNVEV (reference sequence). Trimming left V 5 bases short and J 0 bases short, with 17 bases between. The CDR3 totals 17 residues. In DNA form, the CDR3 reads TGTGCCAGCAGTCAGCTACCTGCTCTTTCCTCCTACAATGAGCAGTTCTTC. Protein sequence: CASSQLPALSSYNEQFF.

This clonotype was counted a single time. The chain joins TRBV20-1 to TRBJ2-3, with D tentatively TRBD1 or TRBD2 (6 bases each). The V end lost 4 bases, the J end lost 3 bases, and 11 bases lay between the germline ends. This CDR3 contains 13 residues. Germline CDR1 is DFQATT and CDR2 is SNEGSKA (reference sequence). The CDR3 nucleotides are TGCAGTGCTAATGTAGGGGGGACAGATACGCAGTATTTT. Translation: CSANVGGTDTQYF.

The chain links TRBV7-6 to TRBJ2-7; D might be TRBD2 (5 bases). CDR3 length: 14 residues. Germline CDR1 is SGHVS and CDR2 is FNYEAQ. V lost 0 bases and J lost 4, with 10 bases in between. CDR3 DNA sequence: TGTGCCAGCAGCTTAGCGGGCAGGACTTACGAGCAGTACTTC. Its translation: CASSLAGRTYEQYF.

The sample holds a few counts of this clonotype. V and J are TRBV24-1 and TRBJ1-1; no reliable D call. The CDR3 extends over 13 amino acids. CDR1 is KGHDR and CDR2 is SFDVKD in the germline V gene. The V gene lost 6 bases and the J gene lost 0 bases, with 7 bases spanning the gap. Here the CDR3 DNA reads TGTGCCACCAGTCAAGACCTGAACACTGAAGCTTTCTTT. It is translated as CATSQDLNTEAFF.

The rearrangement joins TRBV2 to TRBJ2-3; 7 bases are shared with TRBD1. The CDR3 length is 14 residues. The ends lost 5 bases at V and 4 bases at J; junction bases unmatched: 6. The V gene's germline CDR1 is SNHLY and CDR2 FYNNEI. The DNA for the CDR3 is TGTGCCAGCAGTCGGGACAGACAAGCAGATACGCAGTATTTT. Protein sequence: CASSRDRQADTQYF. The complete variable domain, with remaining parts taken from reference TRBV2 and TRBJ2-3, reads EPEVTQTPSHQVTQMGQEVILRCVPISNHLYFYWYRQILGQKVEFLVSFYNNEISEKSEIFDDQFSVERPDGSNFTLKIRSTKLEDSAMYFCASSRDRQADTQYFGPGTRLTVL.

This clonotype has at least ten counts. The rearrangement links TRBV20-1 to TRBJ2-3, with D perhaps matching TRBD1 (5 bases). The CDR3 covers 15 residues. The germline gives CDR1 DFQATT, CDR2 SNEGSKA (reference sequence). Deletions cut 2 bases from V and 5 bases from J, with 17 bases between. CDR3: CSARFPRTQGDTQYF. DNA of the CDR3: TGCAGTGCTAGATTCCCTAGGACCCAGGGAGATACGCAGTATTTT.

This clonotype was seen repeatedly, ten times or more. V is TRBV2 and J is TRBJ1-2; TRBD1 might be the D (5 bases). This CDR3 comprises 12 residues. Trimming took off 6 bases at V and 0 bases at J, with 5 bases between the two ends. CDR1 SNHLY and CDR2 FYNNEI come from the germline V gene. CDR3 in amino acids: CASRGANYGYTF. The DNA of the CDR3 is TGTGCCAGCAGGGGGGCTAACTATGGCTACACCTTC.

This clonotype has ten or more counts. This chain's CDR3 is CASSPSRGSNQPQHF. DNA for the CDR3: TGTGCCAGCAGCCCGTCCAGGGGGAGCAATCAGCCCCAGCATTTT. The chain carries TRBV6-1 and TRBJ1-5, with 7 bases identical to TRBD1. This CDR3 contains 15 residues. Trimming at V came to 6 bases and at J to 1 base, leaving 6 bases not matched to a gene. The germline gives CDR1 MNHNS, CDR2 SASEGT.

This clonotype occurred a few times. This chain joins TRBV15 and TRBJ2-6; no firm D call. Germline-derived CDR1 and CDR2 are LNHNV and YYDKDF (reference sequence). The CDR3 runs to 16 residues. Trimming stripped 0 bases from V and 4 bases from J, with 10 bases between. This CDR3 reads CATSRDRLSGANVLTF. The CDR3 nucleotides read TGTGCCACCAGCAGAGATCGTTTGTCCGGGGCCAACGTCCTGACTTTC.

This clonotype was seen at least ten times. The chain combines TRBV6-5 with TRBJ1-1, with TRBD1 identical over 9 bases. Germline assignment: CDR1 MNHEY and CDR2 SVGAGI. The CDR3 totals 14 residues. V lost 6 bases and J lost 1; bases outside the gene matches: 3. CDR3 region: CASSRGQGNTEAFF. The CDR3 nucleotides are TGTGCCAGCAGCCGGGGACAGGGGAACACTGAAGCTTTCTTT.

At least ten counts were recorded for this clonotype. The V gene is TRBV20-1, the J gene TRBJ1-6; 9 bases line up with TRBD1. The trim removed 2 bases at V and 6 bases at J, leaving 2 bases unmatched. Germline lookup yields CDR1 DFQATT and CDR2 SNEGSKA (reference sequence). The CDR3 covers 14 residues. CDR3 in DNA: TGCAGTGCTAGATCGGGACAGGGTAATTCACCCCTCCACTTT. It encodes CSARSGQGNSPLHF.

The sample holds many counts of this clonotype. The chain employs TRBV7-9 and TRBJ1-1, with 9 nucleotides matching TRBD1. The CDR3 has 14 residues. Germline V gene sequence: CDR1 SEHNR, CDR2 FQNEAQ (reference sequence). V lost 4 bases to trimming and J lost 1 base; unmatched junction nucleotides: 1. CDR3 coding DNA: TGTGCCAGCAGCTGGGGACAGGGGAACACTGAAGCTTTCTTT. Its translation is CASSWGQGNTEAFF.

This clonotype was seen at least ten times. The chain couples TRBV30 to TRBJ1-5, with D possibly matching TRBD1 (5 bases). Germline CDR1 and CDR2: GTSNPN and SVGIG (reference sequence). There are 15 residues in the CDR3. The germline V and J ends were trimmed by 2 bases and 0 bases, with 11 bases remaining between them. CDR3 protein: CAWSWGGTSNQPQHF. The CDR3 DNA follows: TGTGCCTGGAGTTGGGGGGGAACTAGCAATCAGCCCCAGCATTTT.

This clonotype was counted at least ten times. The chain couples TRBV4-1 to TRBJ2-1; tentative D call: TRBD2 (5 bases). Trimming removed 0 bases at V and 7 bases at J, with 7 bases between. Germline CDR1 reads MGHRA; CDR2 reads YSYEKL. The CDR3 runs to 13 residues. CDR3 in amino acids: CASSQDPGNEQFF. DNA for the CDR3: TGCGCCAGCAGCCAAGATCCGGGGAATGAGCAGTTCTTC.

As for this clonotype: The junction differs from germline at one of its ends, possibly a read error. The gene calls are TRBV10-3 and TRBJ2-1; D may correspond to TRBD1 or TRBD2 (5 bases each). This CDR3 has 14 amino acids. From germline, CDR1 is ENHRY and CDR2 SYGVKD. CDR3 amino acids: CAIRRTGPTNERLF. The CDR3 coding sequence is TGTGCCATCAGACGAACGGGACCCACCAATGAGCGGCTCTTC.

J is TRBJ1-5 and V is TRBV20-1; unclear D gene. The V end was cut by 6 bases, the J end by 8 bases, with 20 bases between. The CDR3 spans 14 residues. Germline V CDR1 and CDR2: DFQATT, SNEGSKA (reference sequence). The CDR3 coding sequence is TGCAGTGCGCCGCGACCCCCGGCCGGTGAGCCCCAGCATTTT. Encoded protein: CSAPRPPAGEPQHF.

This clonotype was recorded at least ten times. CDR3 DNA: TGCGCCAGCAGCTTGGGACGGGGGCGAGAGACCCAGTACTTC. Translating gives CASSLGRGRETQYF. The chain recombines TRBV5-1 with TRBJ2-5, with D perhaps being TRBD1 or TRBD2 (6 bases each). The CDR3 has 14 amino acids. Germline V lookup: CDR1 SGHRS, CDR2 YFSETQ. The V and J ends lost 0 bases and 4 bases respectively, with 10 bases between them.

This clonotype was recorded at least ten times. This chain uses TRBV7-2 with TRBJ1-2; a possible D gene is TRBD1 (5 bases). Germline assignment: CDR1 SGHTA and CDR2 FQGNSA. The V gene lost 3 bases and the J gene lost 5 bases, with 16 bases spanning the gap. This CDR3 contains 15 residues. As DNA, the CDR3 is TGTGCCAGCAGCTTTTACCGCACTGAGGGGTATGGCTACACCTTC. This encodes CASSFYRTEGYGYTF.

This chain links TRBV2 with TRBJ2-3; D call uncertain. Looked up from germline, CDR1 is SNHLY and CDR2 is FYNNEI. Trimming pared 4 bases from V and 2 bases from J, leaving 7 bases between. CDR3 length: 13 residues. CDR3: CASSGPYTDTQYF. As DNA, the CDR3 is TGTGCCAGCAGTGGACCGTACACAGATACGCAGTATTTT.

There are many counts of this clonotype. The genes are TRBV7-9 and TRBJ1-2; D is perhaps TRBD1 (5 bases). V was cut by 3 bases and J by 4 bases, with 15 bases left in between. CDR1 is SEHNR and CDR2 is FQNEAQ in the germline V gene (reference sequence). This CDR3 is built from 15 residues. In DNA form, the CDR3 reads TGTGCCAGCAGCTTGGGATCCAGGGAGGCCTATGGCTACACCTTC. It yields the protein CASSLGSREAYGYTF.

This clonotype was observed many times. The chain carries TRBV5-1 and TRBJ1-6; no clear D gene. This CDR3 has 16 amino acids. CDR1 is SGHRS, CDR2 YFSETQ, per germline. The V gene lost 0 bases and the J gene lost 6 bases, with 13 bases spanning the gap. CDR3 DNA: TGCGCCAGCAGCTTGGATACTCCGGGAACTAATTCACCCCTCCACTTT. Encoded protein: CASSLDTPGTNSPLHF.

Many counts were recorded for this clonotype. The chain joins TRBV13 to TRBJ1-1, with D unclear. The CDR3 length is 12 residues. V dropped 5 bases and J dropped 6 bases, with 10 bases sitting between them. The germline V gene encodes CDR1 PRHDT and CDR2 FYEKMQ (reference sequence). The CDR3 sequence: CASSPRWSEAFF. The CDR3 DNA reads as TGTGCCAGCAGCCCCCGTTGGTCTGAAGCTTTCTTT.

The rearrangement joins TRBV20-1 to TRBJ2-1; D call uncertain. V dropped 0 bases and J dropped 12 bases, with 12 bases sitting between them. This CDR3 is 12 amino acids long. Per the germline V gene, CDR1 is DFQATT and CDR2 is SNEGSKA (reference sequence). The CDR3 bases are TGCAGTGCTAGAGATGTTCCGGATACGCAGTTCTTC. Translation gives CSARDVPDTQFF.

This clonotype was picked up many times. The junction departs from germline at one end; a sequencing error may be responsible. V is TRBV5-5 and J is TRBJ1-1; D is perhaps TRBD1 (6 bases). The CDR3 has 13 amino acids. Germline CDR1 is SGHKS and CDR2 is YYEKEE (reference sequence). The CDR3 sequence is CASSLDRGTEAFF. CDR3 sequence (DNA): TGCGCCAGCAGCTTGGACAGAGGCACTGAAGCTTTCTTT.

The chain carries TRBV19 and TRBJ2-1; 9 bases line up with TRBD2. This CDR3 contains 17 residues. V lost 5 bases to trimming and J lost 6 bases; unmatched junction nucleotides: 14. Germline CDR1 reads LNHDA; CDR2 reads SQIVND (reference sequence). CDR3 bases: TGTGCCAGTAGTCCCCCGCCGGCTAGCGGGGCAGCCAATGAGCAGTTCTTC. Residues: CASSPPPASGAANEQFF.